Listed below are T cell receptor beta chains from one sample, sequenced in a study of Graves' ophthalmopathy and Graves' hyperthyroidism. Each CDR3 protein gets one entry after TCRdb re-called the multiplex PCR reads with MiXCR. The table includes over 150,000 distinct CDR3 sequences, around two fifths detected once. Sequencing was done on a sample of peripheral blood. The receptors stem from a woman aged 40 to 49 with Graves' ophthalmopathy. Each CDR3 is given with its conserved first and last residue. The order of the fields is clone size, J gene, D gene, V gene, CDR3 DNA, CDR3 protein. D genes are given only for firm matches. Size is omitted from some rows. Given values are once, few, many or a class for expanded clones.

>many|TRBJ2-2|TRBD2|TRBV11-2
TGTGCCAGCAGCGGGACCGGGACTAGCGGGAAGAGTACCGGGGAGCTGTTTTTT
CASSGTGTSGKSTGELFF
>-|TRBJ1-2|-|TRBV29-1
TGCAGCGTGGACAGCCCAACCTATGGCTACACCTTC
CSVDSPTYGYTF
>few|TRBJ2-7|TRBD2|TRBV6-2/TRBV6-3
TGTGCCAGCAGTTACTCTGTGCTAGCGGGGAACTACGAGCAGTACTTC
CASSYSVLAGNYEQYF
>many|TRBJ2-7|-|TRBV20-1
TGCAGTGCTCCGGGCCCCCCGACCTACGAGCAGTACTTC
CSAPGPPTYEQYF
>-|TRBJ1-2|-|TRBV12-3/TRBV12-4
TGTGCCAGCAGTGCTCGGGGCCGTGGCGCTGGCTACACCTTC
CASSARGRGAGYTF
>-|TRBJ1-2|-|TRBV2
TGTGCCAGCAAGGAGGATAACTATGGCTACACCTTC
CASKEDNYGYTF
>-|TRBJ1-2|-|TRBV12-3/TRBV12-4
TGTGCCAGCACCTTTAGTTCTCGGGGTGAGCGCTACACCTTC
CASTFSSRGERYTF
>medium-sized|TRBJ2-7|TRBD2|TRBV12-3/TRBV12-4
TGTGCCAGCAGCCACAGGAGCGGGATGCGAACATACGAGCAGTACTTC
CASSHRSGMRTYEQYF
>many|TRBJ1-1|-|TRBV5-1
TGCGCCAGCAGCTTGGCCGGGGGCCTGGGCTCTGAAGCTTTCTTT
CASSLAGGLGSEAFF
>few|TRBJ2-7|TRBD2|TRBV7-2
TGTGCCAGCAGCCCGGGACTAGCGCGGGGCGAGCAGTACTTC
CASSPGLARGEQYF
>many|TRBJ1-2|TRBD1|TRBV7-2
TGTGCCAGCAGCCCCTGGACAGGGTTCGGCTACACCTTC
CASSPWTGFGYTF
>many|TRBJ2-7|TRBD1|TRBV6-4
TGTGCCAGCAGTCCGGGGCCACGGGGACAGTGGCCCTACGAGCAGTACTTC
CASSPGPRGQWPYEQYF
>many|TRBJ2-7|TRBD2|TRBV5-1
TGCGCCAGCAGCCAGGGACTAGAGTACGAGCAGTACTTC
CASSQGLEYEQYF
>once|TRBJ1-1|-|TRBV7-3
TGTGCCAGCAGCTTATCGGGCGGCCTCACTGAAGCTTTCTTT
CASSLSGGLTEAFF
>many|TRBJ2-5|-|TRBV14
TGTGCCAGCAGCCAAGATAGAGGGTACGCCGGGACCCAGTACTTC
CASSQDRGYAGTQYF
>-|TRBJ2-7|-|TRBV10-3
TGTGCCATCAGTGAGGGGCACCCCTACGAGCAGTACTTC
CAISEGHPYEQYF
>-|TRBJ2-5|TRBD2|TRBV6-1
TGTGCCAGCAGTGAGACCGTCGGGGGGGGCAGGGAGACCCAGTACTTC
CASSETVGGGRETQYF
>many|TRBJ1-1|-|TRBV4-3
TGCGCCAGCAGCCAAGATGGGGGGGGTTCAACTGAAGCTTTCTTT
CASSQDGGGSTEAFF
>many|TRBJ2-2|-|TRBV9
TGTGCCAGCAGCAAAGGGTACACCGGGGAGCTGTTTTTT
CASSKGYTGELFF
>-|TRBJ1-1|-|TRBV28
TGTGCCAGCAGTTTTTTGGAGGTGTCTGAAGCTTTCTTT
CASSFLEVSEAFF
>-|TRBJ2-7|-|TRBV28
TGTGCCAGCAGTTATGGAGAAGTTGCCTCCTCCTACGAGCAGTACTTC
CASSYGEVASSYEQYF
>many|TRBJ2-7|-|TRBV6-5
TGTGCCAGCAGTTATCTCCCCCTCGGGACAACATCCTACGAGCAGTACTTC
CASSYLPLGTTSYEQYF
>-|TRBJ2-7|-|TRBV6-5
TGTGCCAGCAGTTACTCGGGCTTCAGCTCCTACGAGCAGTACTTC
CASSYSGFSSYEQYF
>many|TRBJ1-2|-|TRBV28
TGTGCCAGCAGTTTAGGGCAGGACCATGGCTACACCTTC
CASSLGQDHGYTF
>many|TRBJ2-7|-|TRBV6-1
TGTGCCAGCAGTGCCCACGAGCAGTACTTC
CASSAHEQYF
>many|TRBJ1-2|-|TRBV2
TGTGCCAGCACCCAGGGGTCGGACGTTTATGACACCTTC
CASTQGSDVYDTF
>-|TRBJ2-5|TRBD1|TRBV6-1
TGTGCCAGCCAAAAGAGGCAGGGGGCTAGGGAGACCCAGTACTTC
CASQKRQGARETQYF
>many|TRBJ1-1|-|TRBV6-2/TRBV6-3
TGTGCCAGCAACCTAAGGGGGACTGAAGCTTTCTTT
CASNLRGTEAFF
>-|TRBJ2-7|TRBD2|TRBV12-3/TRBV12-4
TGTGCCAGCAGTTCTGAAAGCGGCATAGCGGGGGCTTACGAGCAGTACTTC
CASSSESGIAGAYEQYF
>-|TRBJ2-5|TRBD2|TRBV12-3/TRBV12-4
TGTGCCAGCAGTTTCAGCGGGGAAGCTCCGTACTTC
CASSFSGEAPYF
>many|TRBJ2-5|-|TRBV7-2
TGTGCCAGCCTCCTGGGAGGCGTGCAAGAGACCCAGTACTTC
CASLLGGVQETQYF
>-|TRBJ2-5|-|TRBV2
TGTGCCAGCAGGGGAGGCGAAGAGACCCAGTACTTC
CASRGGEETQYF
>many|TRBJ2-5|-|TRBV7-2
TGTGCCAGCAGCCGGGACTTTGAGACCCAGTACTTC
CASSRDFETQYF
>few|TRBJ2-7|-|TRBV28
TGTGCCAGCAGTTTAGGGGGCGGGAAGATATACGAGCAGTACTTC
CASSLGGGKIYEQYF
>many|TRBJ2-7|-|TRBV6-2/TRBV6-3
TGTGCCAGCAGGGCCGCAGCGGCTTCCTACGAGCAGTACTTC
CASRAAAASYEQYF
>many|TRBJ1-2|-|TRBV6-5
TGTGCCAGCAGTTACGATCTAGTAGCTAACTATGGCTACACCTTC
CASSYDLVANYGYTF
>-|TRBJ2-5|-|TRBV12-3/TRBV12-4
TGTGCCAGCAGTTCACAAGAGCTCGAGGGGGAGACCCAGTACTTC
CASSSQELEGETQYF
>few|TRBJ2-7|-|TRBV6-2/TRBV6-3
TGTGCCAGCAGTTACGATGGCAGGAGCTCCTACGAGCAGTACTTC
CASSYDGRSSYEQYF
>many|TRBJ2-5|-|TRBV3-1
TGTGCCAGCAGCCAAATGCGGGACAGTCAAGAGACCCAGTACTTC
CASSQMRDSQETQYF
>-|TRBJ2-5|TRBD2|TRBV19
TGTGCCAGTAGGTTAGCGGGAGATGCCGACGGAAAGACCCAGTACTTC
CASRLAGDADGKTQYF
>many|TRBJ1-2|-|TRBV20-1
TGCAGTGCATCGACAGCGGCGTACTATGGCTACACCTTC
CSASTAAYYGYTF
>many|TRBJ1-3|-|TRBV12-3/TRBV12-4
TGTGCCAGCAGTTTTAGGGGTTACTCTGGAAACACCATATATTTT
CASSFRGYSGNTIYF
>many|TRBJ1-2|-|TRBV12-3/TRBV12-4
TGTGCCAGCAGGACAGGTCGGAACTATGGCTACACCTTC
CASRTGRNYGYTF
>many|TRBJ2-5|-|TRBV11-2
TGTGCCAGCAGAAAAGGAGGGGTAGAGACCCAGTACTTC
CASRKGGVETQYF
>many|TRBJ1-5|-|TRBV28
TGTGCCAGCAGTTTATCACCGATAAATCAGCCCCAGCATTTT
CASSLSPINQPQHF
>many|TRBJ2-5|TRBD2|TRBV6-2/TRBV6-3
TGTGCCAGCAGTTACTCGTATACTAGCGGGGACCAAGAGACCCAGTACTTC
CASSYSYTSGDQETQYF
>many|TRBJ1-1|-|TRBV4-1
TGCGCCAGCAGCTTAACGACCAAGAACACTGAAGCTTTCTTT
CASSLTTKNTEAFF
>many|TRBJ2-6|-|TRBV11-3
TGTGCCAGCAGGTTTGAGCCGGGACGGTTTGAGTCTGGGGCCAACGTCCTGACTTTC
CASRFEPGRFESGANVLTF